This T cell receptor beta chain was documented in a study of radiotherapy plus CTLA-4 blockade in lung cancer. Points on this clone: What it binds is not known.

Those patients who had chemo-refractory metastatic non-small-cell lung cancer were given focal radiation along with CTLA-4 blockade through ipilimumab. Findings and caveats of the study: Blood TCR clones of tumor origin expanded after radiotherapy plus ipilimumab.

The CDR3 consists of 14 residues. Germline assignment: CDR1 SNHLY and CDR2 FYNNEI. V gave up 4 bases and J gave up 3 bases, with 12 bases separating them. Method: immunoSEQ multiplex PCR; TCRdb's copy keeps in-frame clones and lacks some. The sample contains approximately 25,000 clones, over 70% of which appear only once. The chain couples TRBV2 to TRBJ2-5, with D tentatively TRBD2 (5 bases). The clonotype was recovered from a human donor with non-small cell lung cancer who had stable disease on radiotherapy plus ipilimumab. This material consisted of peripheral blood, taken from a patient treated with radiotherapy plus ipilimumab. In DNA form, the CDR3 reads TGTGCCAGCAGTGGAGAAAGCGGAAAAGAGACCCAGTACTTC. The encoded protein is CASSGESGKETQYF.